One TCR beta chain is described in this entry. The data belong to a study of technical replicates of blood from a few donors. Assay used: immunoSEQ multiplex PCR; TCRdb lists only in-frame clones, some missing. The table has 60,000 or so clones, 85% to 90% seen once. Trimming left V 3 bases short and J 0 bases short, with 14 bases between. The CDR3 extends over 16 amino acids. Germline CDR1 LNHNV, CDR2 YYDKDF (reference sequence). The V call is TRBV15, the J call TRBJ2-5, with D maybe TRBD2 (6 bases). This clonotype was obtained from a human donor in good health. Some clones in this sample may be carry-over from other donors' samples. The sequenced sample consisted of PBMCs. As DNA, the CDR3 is TGTGCCACCAGCAGCCCCGCGGGACCGTACCAAGAGACCCAGTACTTC. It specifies CATSSPAGPYQETQYF.